Given below is one T cell receptor (beta chain) in context. Its antigen is not known. In TCRdb, the reads were re-called with MiXCR into one record per CDR3 protein. The table has about 920,000 distinct CDR3 sequences, about a third seen once; the top ten hold over 12%. The data belong to a study of T cell repertoires in cytomegalovirus infection. The CDR3 extends over 13 amino acids. V was clipped by 7 bases and J by 7 bases, with 16 bases between them. Germline CDR1 reads SGHVS; CDR2 reads FNYEAQ. This TCR derives from a human donor in good health (CMV status not recorded). Some clones in this sample may be carry-over from other donors' samples. The chain links TRBV7-6 to TRBJ1-2; D possibly corresponds to TRBD1 (6 bases). The material sequenced was cultured CD8+ T cells from PBMCs, taken from culture after CMV antigen stimulation. CDR3 nucleotides: TGTGCCAGCACCACGACGGGGGCTGGTGGCTACACCTTC. Protein sequence: CASTTTGAGGYTF.